Listed below are T cell receptor beta chains from one sample, sequenced in a study of cytomegalovirus exposure and HLA in healthy donors. This table comes from immunoSEQ multiplex PCR, and its TCRdb copy is limited to in-frame clones, with some not included. The data contain 300,000 or so clones, just under 85% of them singletons. Input material: PBMCs. The receptor source for this set is a woman in her forties in good health and CMV-seropositive. Both conserved end residues are part of each CDR3.

V gene	CDR3 protein
TRBV28	CASSPRGQRITDTQYF
TRBV30	CAWTVGGSMVADTQYF
TRBV6-5	CASSSDRDRRYGYTF
TRBV30	CACSPGQNYNEQFF
TRBV6-5	CASSYPRGREDTEAFF
TRBV5-6	CATTGSDSEQYF
TRBV28	CASSFGRGVYEQYF
TRBV7-2	CASSANGQLNTEAFF
TRBV18	CASSPLYNEQFF
TRBV4-1	CASSRETAGDGSGYTF
TRBV27	CASSSQGGLGQPQHF
TRBV7-9	CASSSQVEAFF
TRBV9	CASSVGTGGSNEQFF
TRBV5-1	CASSLGSSGSNEQFF
TRBV11-1	CASSLEAGGFTGELFF
TRBV5-1	CASRPGPGLSRDEQYF
TRBV7-2	CASKLAGGDTQYF
TRBV2	CASRGAPEAFF
TRBV27	CASSSGGSGSYEQYF
TRBV19	CASRPDSGLGQFF
TRBV30	CAWQTSWQETQYF
TRBV2	CASSVQGMAYEQYF
TRBV7-9	CASSYSIRASGGNEQFF
TRBV30	CAWVQGSTEAFF
TRBV20-1	CSARDRDEQYF
TRBV30	CAWSAGGQGDFQPQHF
TRBV6-6	CASSWTSGAGETQYF
TRBV30	CAWSRGQAIAEAFF
TRBV6-1	CASSGGNTEAFF